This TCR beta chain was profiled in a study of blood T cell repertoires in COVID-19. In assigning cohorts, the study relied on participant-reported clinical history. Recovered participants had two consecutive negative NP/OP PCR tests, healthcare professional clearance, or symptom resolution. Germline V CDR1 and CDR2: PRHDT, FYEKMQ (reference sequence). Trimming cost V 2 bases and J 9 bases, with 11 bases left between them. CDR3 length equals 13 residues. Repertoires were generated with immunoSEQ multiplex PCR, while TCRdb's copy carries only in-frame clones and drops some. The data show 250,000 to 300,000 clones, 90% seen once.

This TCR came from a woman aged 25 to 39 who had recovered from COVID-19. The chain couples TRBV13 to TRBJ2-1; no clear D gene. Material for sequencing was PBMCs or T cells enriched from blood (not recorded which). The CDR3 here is CASSLRGDTEQFF. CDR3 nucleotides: TGTGCCAGCAGCTTACGAGGCGATACTGAGCAGTTCTTC. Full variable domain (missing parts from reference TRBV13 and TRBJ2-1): AAGVIQSPRHLIKEKRETATLKCYPIPRHDTVYWYQQGPGQDPQFLISFYEKMQSDKGSIPDRFSAQQFSDYHSELNMSSLELGDSALYFCASSLRGDTEQFFGPGTRLTVL.